Listed here are 19 T cell receptor beta chains from one sample, sequenced in a study of OX40 agonist ivuxolimab in advanced cancers. Assay used: immunoSEQ multiplex PCR; TCRdb lists only in-frame clones, some missing. The sample has more than 80,000 clones, 94% seen once; the top ten hold about 2.6%. This material consisted of CD4+ or CD8+ T cells sorted from blood, taken in a trial of the OX40 agonist ivuxolimab. Receptors originate from an adult with an advanced solid tumor such as melanoma, head and neck, liver or kidney cancer.

The chain has TRBV19 and TRBJ2-7; TRBD1 agrees at 8 bases. V lost 10 bases and J lost 1; bases outside the gene matches: 9. CDR3 length: 14 residues. Germline V CDR1 and CDR2: LNHDA, SQIVND (reference sequence). CDR3 nucleotides: TGTGCCACCCTGGACAGGGAGGTATCCTACGAGCAGTACTTC. It codes for CATLDREVSYEQYF.

The J gene is TRBJ2-2, the V gene TRBV5-4, with D perhaps matching TRBD2 (6 bases). The germline V gene encodes CDR1 SGHNT and CDR2 YYREEE (reference sequence). The CDR3 loop spans 17 amino acids. V lost 0 bases and J lost 0, with 12 bases in between. CDR3 region: CASSLGPGLTNTGELFF. The CDR3 nucleotides read TGTGCCAGCAGCTTGGGCCCGGGACTTACGAACACCGGGGAGCTGTTTTTT.

The chain couples TRBV27 to TRBJ2-7, with D unclear. Trimming removed 0 bases at V and 9 bases at J, with 12 bases between. The germline V gene has CDR1 MNHEY and CDR2 SMNVEV (reference sequence). CDR3 length: 13 residues. The CDR3 here is CASSLSWPGLQYF. CDR3 nucleotide sequence: TGTGCCAGCAGTTTATCCTGGCCGGGTTTGCAGTACTTC.

The chain combines TRBV13 with TRBJ2-1; TRBD1 aligns across 9 bases. From germline, CDR1 is PRHDT and CDR2 FYEKMQ (reference sequence). Trimming took 5 bases from V and 4 from J; bases not matched to a gene: 9. The CDR3 has 16 residues. CDR3 in DNA: TGTGCCAGCAGCCTCGGACAGGGGATAACTTACAATGAGCAGTTCTTC. It specifies CASSLGQGITYNEQFF.

V and J are TRBV7-6 and TRBJ2-7; D possibly uses TRBD1 or TRBD2 (5 bases each). Deletions cut 1 base from V and 3 bases from J, with 16 bases between. The CDR3 sequence is 16 residues long. Germline CDR1 is SGHVS and CDR2 is FNYEAQ. CDR3 sequence (DNA): TGTGCCAGCAGCTTAGGGTTCCGGGACGGAAACTACGAGCAGTACTTC. It codes for CASSLGFRDGNYEQYF.

This chain links TRBV2 with TRBJ2-7; 7 bases match TRBD1. The CDR3 is made up of 12 amino acids. CDR1 and CDR2 (germline): SNHLY, FYNNEI. V dropped 6 bases and J dropped 2; count of bases not matched to a gene: 1. The CDR3 loop is CASRDRAYEQYF. CDR3 sequence (DNA): TGTGCCAGCAGAGACAGGGCCTACGAGCAGTACTTC.

The V gene is TRBV29-1, the J gene TRBJ1-1; 7 bases align to TRBD1. Germline V gene lookup returns CDR1 SQVTM and CDR2 ANQGSEA. The trim removed 3 bases at V and 8 bases at J, leaving 9 bases unmatched. This CDR3 has 13 amino acids. DNA for the CDR3: TGCAGCGTTGAGTCGGGACAGCAAGGCGAAGCTTTCTTT. Translated: CSVESGQQGEAFF. Full variable domain (outside the CDR3, taken from reference TRBV29-1 and TRBJ1-1): SAVISQKPSRDICQRGTSLTIQCQVDSQVTMMFWYRQQPGQSLTLIATANQGSEATYESGFVIDKFPISRPNLTFSTLTVSNMSPEDSSIYLCSVESGQQGEAFFGQGTRLTVV.

This clone was picked up a small number of times. The rearrangement uses TRBV5-6 and TRBJ1-1; no firm D call. This CDR3 is 15 amino acids long. The V and J ends lost 0 bases and 3 bases respectively, with 12 bases between them. Germline V gives CDR1 SGHDT, CDR2 YYEEEE. The CDR3 reads CASSLGRPTYTEAFF. The CDR3 region has the DNA TGTGCCAGCAGCTTGGGCAGGCCGACTTACACTGAAGCTTTCTTT.

This chain uses TRBV5-1 with TRBJ2-1; D unclear. V lost 0 bases, J lost 0 bases, and 10 bases lay in between. CDR1 is SGHRS and CDR2 is YFSETQ in the germline V gene. The CDR3 sequence is 16 residues long. CDR3 bases: TGCGCCAGCAGCTTGGAAGGCCGAAGCTCCTACAATGAGCAGTTCTTC. It translates to CASSLEGRSSYNEQFF.

The chain combines TRBV7-6 with TRBJ2-1; a possible D gene is TRBD1 (5 bases). CDR3 length: 13 amino acids. From germline, CDR1 is SGHVS and CDR2 FNYEAQ. V lost 4 bases to trimming and J lost 3 bases, with 7 bases between them. The CDR3 here is CASSYTGYNEQFF. The CDR3 nucleotides read TGTGCCAGCAGCTATACAGGCTACAATGAGCAGTTCTTC.

The V and J genes are TRBV27 and TRBJ2-2, with D possibly being TRBD2 (5 bases). V dropped 7 bases and J dropped 7 bases, with 10 bases sitting between them. Germline CDR1 reads MNHEY; CDR2 reads SMNVEV (reference sequence). This CDR3 is 12 amino acids long. The CDR3 protein is CASMRVGGELFF. In DNA, the CDR3 is TGTGCCAGCATGAGGGTCGGCGGGGAGCTGTTTTTT.

The chain combines TRBV6-5 with TRBJ1-5, with D hard to call. Trimming removed 7 bases from V and 0 bases from J, with 7 bases in between. CDR3 length equals 13 residues. Per germline, CDR1 MNHEY and CDR2 SVGAGI. The chain's CDR3 is CASTTYSNQPQHF. The CDR3 DNA follows: TGTGCCAGCACTACCTATAGCAATCAGCCCCAGCATTTT.

The chain uses TRBV25-1 and TRBJ2-7; perhaps D is TRBD1 or TRBD2 (7 bases each). The CDR3 consists of 17 residues. The ends were cut back, 5 bases at V and 3 bases at J, with 23 bases in the middle. Germline assignment: CDR1 MGHDK and CDR2 SYGVNS. In DNA, the CDR3 is TGTGCCAGCAGTCCCCCAGCGGGGACAGTACCCCTCTACGAGCAGTACTTC. This sequence encodes CASSPPAGTVPLYEQYF.

This chain connects TRBV15 to TRBJ1-3; TRBD1 aligns across 7 bases. This CDR3 is built from 15 residues. Germline-derived CDR1 and CDR2 are LNHNV and YYDKDF (reference sequence). After removal of 8 bases from V and 0 bases from J, the junction contained 7 bases not matched to a gene. The CDR3 is CATRDSPSSGNTIYF. The CDR3 DNA reads TGTGCCACCCGGGACAGTCCTTCCTCTGGAAACACCATATATTTT.

Only one count was recorded for this clone. The V call is TRBV19, the J call TRBJ2-3; possible D gene TRBD1, 6 bases. This CDR3 has 13 residues. The V end was cut by 10 bases, the J end by 1 base, with 12 bases between. CDR1 and CDR2 from the germline V gene are LNHDA and SQIVND (reference sequence). In DNA form, the CDR3 reads TGTGCCACCTTCTCAGGGGGCACAGATACGCAGTATTTT. It is translated as CATFSGGTDTQYF.

The genes are TRBV12-5 and TRBJ2-6; unclear D gene. CDR1 is LGHNT and CDR2 is FRNRAP in the germline V gene. Trimming took off 1 base at V and 5 bases at J, with 9 bases between the two ends. The length of the CDR3 is 15 residues. The CDR3 region has the DNA TGTGCTAGTGGTTTGGACGGGTCCTGGGCCAACGTCCTGACTTTC. This gives the protein CASGLDGSWANVLTF.

This clone is labeled medium-sized. V usage is TRBV14 and J usage is TRBJ1-1; D is undetermined. The germline V gene encodes CDR1 SGHDN and CDR2 FVKESK. V was cut by 1 base and J by 5 bases, with 8 bases left in between. The CDR3 contains 13 residues. CDR3 loop: CASSQATWTEAFF. The CDR3 region has the DNA TGTGCCAGCAGCCAAGCGACTTGGACTGAAGCTTTCTTT.

This clone has a single count. The chain carries TRBV9 and TRBJ2-3; 7 bases line up with TRBD2. The germline gives CDR1 SGDLS, CDR2 YYNGEE. J was trimmed by 0 bases and V by 0 bases; bases with no gene match: 7. The CDR3 is 17 residues long. CDR3 residues: CASSVAREGTSTDTQYF. In DNA form, the CDR3 reads TGTGCCAGCAGCGTAGCTAGGGAGGGGACCAGCACAGATACGCAGTATTTT.

The V call is TRBV15, the J call TRBJ2-7; 9 nucleotides agree with TRBD1. CDR3 size: 13 residues. The junction had 5 bases not matched to a gene; V was cut back by 8 bases and J by 3 bases. Germline loops: CDR1 LNHNV, CDR2 YYDKDF (reference sequence). CDR3 protein: CATGRQGGYEQYF. The CDR3 nucleotides read TGTGCCACCGGTCGACAGGGGGGCTACGAGCAGTACTTC.